A single T cell receptor (beta chain) is shown here with its context. This clonotype came up once. Its antigen specificity is not known. No clone much larger than this one lies a single base away; base qualities are absent. One read alone makes for weak evidence. The germline V gene sets CDR1 to SGHAT and CDR2 to FQNNGV. The trim is 8 bases for V and 1 base for J, with a gap of 14 bases between the germline ends. Counted from cysteine to phenylalanine, this CDR3 has 14 amino acids. Only the CDR3 DNA stays, 42 bases, in frame from base 1. The record originates from a study of T-cell reconstitution after alpha-beta-depleted transplantation in children (dated by TCRdb to the mid-2010s). Some background on the complete study: Using TCR repertoire profiling, the study followed T-cell immune reconstitution in a quantitative way in children after TCRalphabeta/CD19-depleted allogeneic hematopoietic cell transplantation.

The treatment or condition label of this sample denotes: allogeneic hematopoietic cell transplantation with graft depleted of TCRalphabeta T cells and CD19 B cells. The transplant recipients were children given TCRalphabeta/CD19-depleted allogeneic hematopoietic cell grafts. Study-level results and caveats: The apparently early alphabetaT-cell count recovery about two months after transplant was reportedly dependent on only several hundred rapidly expanded clones derived from non-depleted graft cells. In some patients, the high TCRbeta diversity seen at day 60 was put down to recipient T cells and intrathymic progenitors that had survived conditioning. Over subsequent months, a decline in hyperexpanded clone frequencies was noted, and after one year, T-cell counts and TCRbeta diversity were mostly ascribed to newly produced T cells.

The receptor library was made with PCR. The sample was run on an Illumina HiSeq 2500. TCR library preparation used molecular barcoding, with unique molecular identifiers applied to normalize quantification of the TCRbeta repertoire. TCRdb took the public reads, trimmed them with fastp at Q25, ran MiXCR for clone calling and kept in-frame beta chains. A single entry per CDR3 protein holds the most common genes and DNA from its merged rows. The sample records about 470,000 distinct CDR3 sequences, 43% of which are singletons. The biggest ten clones account for under 30% of the sample. The sequence links TRBV11-2 to TRBJ1-1, with TRBD1 perhaps the D gene, on 6 matching bases. Specimen: PBMCs, collected before TCRalphabeta/CD19-depleted stem cell transplant. This TCR came from a girl aged 2-10 years with aplastic anemia, due to receive a stem cell transplant. The CDR3 region: CASLQGYPNTEAFF. The bases are TGTGCCAGCCTTCAGGGGTACCCGAACACTGAAGCTTTCTTT.